The clone carrying this TCR beta chain showed up many times. The sample comes from a study of T cells in Graves' hyperthyroidism and ophthalmopathy. The CDR3 regions of TCR beta were amplified from RNA transcripts. The HTBI primer set served for first-round RT-PCR of the TCR CDR3. TCRdb re-called the multiplex PCR reads through MiXCR, storing one row per CDR3 protein. Of roughly 640,000 distinct CDR3 sequences listed, approximately 15% are singletons. J gave up 0 bases and V 5 bases, and 9 bases lay outside the gene matches. This CDR3 has 16 amino acids. Germline CDR1 MNHNS, CDR2 SASEGT. The sample consisted of blood. This chain connects TRBV6-1 to TRBJ2-7, with TRBD1 matching over 8 bases. The receptor comes from a middle-aged woman with Graves' ophthalmopathy. CDR3 amino acids: CASSIGQGGFSYEQYF. The DNA for the CDR3 is TGTGCCAGCAGTATAGGACAGGGCGGCTTCTCCTACGAGCAGTACTTC.